This TCR beta chain emerged from a study of control samples from healthy donors and cancer patients. This clone was observed a few times. Germline V gene lookup returns CDR1 SGHTA and CDR2 FQGNSA. This CDR3 has 14 residues. The germline V and J ends were trimmed by 1 base and 0 bases, with 4 bases remaining between them. Sequencing was performed with immunoSEQ multiplex PCR; in TCRdb, only in-frame clones are kept and a portion is missing. The sample consists of roughly 27,000 clones, approximately 91% of them appearing once. The gene calls are TRBV7-2 and TRBJ1-3, with no clear D. Sequencing input: PBMCs. The clonotype was recovered from a man aged 45-65 years with lung cancer. The CDR3 region has the DNA TGTGCCAGCAGCTTAGGGAGCTCTGGAAACACCATATATTTT. Translation: CASSLGSSGNTIYF.